Given below is one TCR beta chain in context. Methods used by the authors: Amplifying reference gene primers gave estimates of nucleated cell counts. Data came from immunoSEQ multiplex PCR; TCRdb stores just in-frame clones and leaves some out. The V and J calls and the clone size are those of that table, but D and trimming were determined from the DNA. The repertoire includes about 140,000 clones, 85% to 90% of them detected once, and approximately 11% sits in the top ten. This sample was included in a study of blood T cell repertoires in COVID-19. For the study at large: Both acute and convalescent COVID-19 samples were obtained from the United States, Italy and Spain. PBMCs, B-cell-depleted T cells, or T cells were the source of the cDNA or gDNA that made up the material.

The CDR3 contains 14 residues. Per the germline V gene, CDR1 is SGHRS and CDR2 is YFSETQ. Germline trimming cut 5 bases from V and 7 bases from J; bases unmatched to any gene: 12. Input material: peripheral blood. The V and J genes are TRBV5-1 and TRBJ2-7; 7 bases map to TRBD1. The sequence was collected from a woman older than 75 with acute or convalescent COVID-19. This chain's CDR3 is CASRNPRQGGEQYF. The DNA for the CDR3 is TGCGCCAGCAGAAACCCGAGACAGGGCGGGGAGCAGTACTTC.